These T cell receptor beta chains were read from a single sample in a study of graft-versus-host responses after intestinal transplantation. These receptors' antigens are unknown. Clones were read by immunoSEQ multiplex PCR, and TCRdb kept only the in-frame ones, dropping some. The sample shows approximately 130,000 clones, around 90% of them seen only once. Source: unstimulated CD4+ T cells sorted from spleen or lymph node cells, taken before intestinal transplant. These receptors all come from a human donor who received an intestinal transplant. Each CDR3 is given without its conserved first and last residue. D genes are given only for firm matches. Size is stated for part of the rows, as once, few or many counts, or as a class when the clone is expanded.

j_gene | v_gene | abundance | d_gene | CDR3aa
TRBJ2-1 | TRBV6-5 | . | . | ACAGAVGNEQF
TRBJ2-3 | TRBV28 | once | TRBD1 | ASSLPGTGGRNTQY
TRBJ2-3 | TRBV7-9 | . | . | ASSSQQDYTQY
TRBJ2-3 | TRBV11-2 | . | TRBD2 | ASSLGLAGLTDTQY
TRBJ2-7 | TRBV11-2 | . | . | ASSLVITSYEQY
TRBJ1-5 | TRBV2 | once | . | ASSNGRGNQPQH
TRBJ2-7 | TRBV6-1 | . | . | ASSQGLQYEQY
TRBJ1-2 | TRBV6-6 | . | TRBD1 | ASRDDGTAYGYT
TRBJ2-2 | TRBV5-1 | few | . | ASSLVATNTGELF
TRBJ2-5 | TRBV5-1 | . | TRBD2 | ASRPGTSGAETQY
TRBJ2-5 | TRBV18 | . | TRBD2 | ASSPGLAQETQY
TRBJ2-1 | TRBV5-1 | once | . | ASSFGGVNEQF
TRBJ1-2 | TRBV6-5 | once | . | ATHSGDGYT
TRBJ2-5 | TRBV19 | . | . | ASSRQDNQETQY
TRBJ1-5 | TRBV10-2 | . | TRBD1 | ASRDRGREPQH
TRBJ2-1 | TRBV4-1 | . | TRBD2 | ASSQDGGGTEQF
TRBJ2-7 | TRBV6-5 | . | . | ASSYGLKQY
TRBJ2-5 | TRBV9 | . | . | ASSVAGMYQETQY
TRBJ2-7 | TRBV5-1 | . | . | ASSLWAGYEQY
TRBJ2-1 | TRBV5-4 | . | TRBD2 | ASSSWAAGGWNEQF
TRBJ1-1 | TRBV7-9 | . | . | ASSISGPRGAF
TRBJ1-2 | TRBV9 | . | TRBD1 | ASSARDRAEGGYT
TRBJ2-5 | TRBV4-1 | . | TRBD2 | ASSVTGTKETQY
TRBJ1-6 | TRBV6-6 | few | . | ASSPWGGNSPLH
TRBJ2-5 | TRBV7-9 | . | TRBD2 | ASSIVLAGLETQY
TRBJ2-3 | TRBV6-6 | once | . | ASSSPGTDTQY
TRBJ2-3 | TRBV19 | . | TRBD2 | ASSISASGGRQY
TRBJ2-5 | TRBV19 | few | . | ASSRLGETQY
TRBJ2-5 | TRBV5-6 | once | . | ASSLRERKETQY
TRBJ1-1 | TRBV2 | . | . | ASSEAQGGTEAF
TRBJ2-4 | TRBV4-2 | . | TRBD2 | ASSQDRLVGRGKNIQY
TRBJ2-2 | TRBV6-5 | . | TRBD1 | AGNLGQGFTGELF
TRBJ1-5 | TRBV2 | once | . | ASSSEWGTHQPQH
TRBJ2-7 | TRBV10-1 | . | TRBD1 | ASSEAGQGVHEQY
TRBJ1-1 | TRBV7-6 | . | . | ASSLMVEGTEAF
TRBJ1-4 | TRBV6-4 | few | . | ASSELPGVEKLF
TRBJ2-7 | TRBV19 | . | . | ASTDQGQNYEQY
TRBJ2-7 | TRBV5-1 | . | . | ASSLQGYEQY
TRBJ1-3 | TRBV9 | once | . | ASSAPGNTIY
TRBJ2-5 | TRBV9 | . | . | ASSVSSNQETQY
TRBJ2-7 | TRBV27 | . | . | ASSSALTGEQY
TRBJ2-2 | TRBV4-1 | . | . | ASSQEWQGGELF
TRBJ1-2 | TRBV6-5 | . | TRBD1 | ASRYGTAGYGYT
TRBJ2-2 | TRBV7-9 | . | TRBD1 | ASSSDRGGTGELF
TRBJ1-5 | TRBV6-1 | . | . | ASDLRAGQPQH